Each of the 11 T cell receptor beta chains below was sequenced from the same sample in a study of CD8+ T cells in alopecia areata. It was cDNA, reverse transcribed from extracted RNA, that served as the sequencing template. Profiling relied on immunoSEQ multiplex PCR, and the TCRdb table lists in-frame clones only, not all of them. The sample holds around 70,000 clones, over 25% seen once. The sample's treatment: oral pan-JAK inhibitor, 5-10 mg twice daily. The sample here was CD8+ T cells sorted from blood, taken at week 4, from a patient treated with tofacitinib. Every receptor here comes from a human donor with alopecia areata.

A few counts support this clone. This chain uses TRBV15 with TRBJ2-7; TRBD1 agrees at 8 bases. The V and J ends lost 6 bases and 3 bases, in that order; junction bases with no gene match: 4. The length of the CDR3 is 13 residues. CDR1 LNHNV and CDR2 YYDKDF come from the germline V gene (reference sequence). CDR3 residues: CATSTGTGYEQYF. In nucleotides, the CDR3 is TGTGCCACCAGTACCGGGACAGGCTACGAGCAGTACTTC.

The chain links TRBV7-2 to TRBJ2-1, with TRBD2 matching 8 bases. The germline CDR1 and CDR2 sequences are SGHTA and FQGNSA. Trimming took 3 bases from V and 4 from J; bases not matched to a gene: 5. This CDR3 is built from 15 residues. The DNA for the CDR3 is TGTGCCAGCAGCTTCTGGCGGGAGGTATACAATGAGCAGTTCTTC. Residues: CASSFWREVYNEQFF.

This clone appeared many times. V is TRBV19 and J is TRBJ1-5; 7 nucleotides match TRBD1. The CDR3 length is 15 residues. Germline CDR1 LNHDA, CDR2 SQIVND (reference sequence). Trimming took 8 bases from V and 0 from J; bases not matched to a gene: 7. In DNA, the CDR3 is TGTGCCAGTCTATGGACAGGAGATAGCAATCAGCCCCAGCATTTT. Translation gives CASLWTGDSNQPQHF. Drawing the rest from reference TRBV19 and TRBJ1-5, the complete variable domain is DGGITQSPKYLFRKEGQNVTLSCEQNLNHDAMYWYRQDPGQGLRLIYYSQIVNDFQKGDIAEGYSVSREKKESFPLTVTSAQKNPTAFYLCASLWTGDSNQPQHFGDGTRLSIL.

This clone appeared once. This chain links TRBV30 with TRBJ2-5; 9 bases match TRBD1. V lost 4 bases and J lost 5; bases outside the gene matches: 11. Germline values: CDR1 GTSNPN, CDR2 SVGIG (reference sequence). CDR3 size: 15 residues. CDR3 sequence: CAWNPTGGGLETQYF. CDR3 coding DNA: TGTGCCTGGAATCCGACAGGGGGTGGATTGGAGACCCAGTACTTC.

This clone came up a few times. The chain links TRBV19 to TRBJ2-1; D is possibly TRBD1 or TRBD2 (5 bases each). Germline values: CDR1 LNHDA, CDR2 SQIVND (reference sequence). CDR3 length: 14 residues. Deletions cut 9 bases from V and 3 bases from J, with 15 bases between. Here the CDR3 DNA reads TGTGCCAGCAGCTTCTGGGGGAGCTACAATGAGCAGTTCTTC. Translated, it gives CASSFWGSYNEQFF.

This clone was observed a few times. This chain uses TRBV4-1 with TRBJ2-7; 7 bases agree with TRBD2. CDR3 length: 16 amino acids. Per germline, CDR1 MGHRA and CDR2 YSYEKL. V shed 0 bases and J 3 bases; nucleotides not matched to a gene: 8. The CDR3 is CASSQDSASGYYEQYF. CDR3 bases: TGCGCCAGCAGCCAAGATTCGGCTAGCGGATACTACGAGCAGTACTTC.

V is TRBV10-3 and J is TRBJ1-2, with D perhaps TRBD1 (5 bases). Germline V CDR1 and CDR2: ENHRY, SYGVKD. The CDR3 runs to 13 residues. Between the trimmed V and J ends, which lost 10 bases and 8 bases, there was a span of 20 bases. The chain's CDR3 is CASSPHRQMGYTF. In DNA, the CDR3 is TGTGCCAGCAGCCCCCACCGACAGATGGGCTACACCTTC.

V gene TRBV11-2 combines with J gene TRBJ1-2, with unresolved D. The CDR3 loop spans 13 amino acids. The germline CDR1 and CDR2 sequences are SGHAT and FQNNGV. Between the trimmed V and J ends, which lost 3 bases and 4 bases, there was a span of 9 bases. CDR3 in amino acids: CASSFGPVYGYTF. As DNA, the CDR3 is TGTGCCAGCAGCTTTGGACCGGTCTATGGCTACACCTTC. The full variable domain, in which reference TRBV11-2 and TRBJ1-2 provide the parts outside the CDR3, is EAGVAQSPRYKIIEKRQSVAFWCNPISGHATLYWYQQILGQGPKLLIQFQNNGVVDDSQLPKDRFSAERLKGVDSTLKIQPAKLEDSAVYLCASSFGPVYGYTFGSGTRLTVV.

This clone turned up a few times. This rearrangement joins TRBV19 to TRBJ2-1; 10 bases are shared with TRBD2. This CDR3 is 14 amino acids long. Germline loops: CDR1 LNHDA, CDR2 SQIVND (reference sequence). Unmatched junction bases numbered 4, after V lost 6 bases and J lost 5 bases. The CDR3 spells CASRSTSGNNEQFF. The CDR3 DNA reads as TGTGCCAGTAGATCTACTAGCGGGAACAATGAGCAGTTCTTC.

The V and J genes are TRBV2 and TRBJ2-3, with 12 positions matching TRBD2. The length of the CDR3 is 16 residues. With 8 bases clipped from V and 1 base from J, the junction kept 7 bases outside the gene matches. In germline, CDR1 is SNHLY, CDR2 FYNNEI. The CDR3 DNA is TGTGCCAGCGTGGGACTAGCGGGTTTTGGCACAGATACGCAGTATTTT. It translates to CASVGLAGFGTDTQYF.

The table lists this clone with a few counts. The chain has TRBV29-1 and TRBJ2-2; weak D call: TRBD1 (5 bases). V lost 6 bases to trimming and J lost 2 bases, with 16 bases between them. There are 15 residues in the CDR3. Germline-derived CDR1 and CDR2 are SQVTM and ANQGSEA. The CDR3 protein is CSVLGASTNTGELFF. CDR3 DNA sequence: TGCAGCGTCCTAGGGGCATCTACAAACACCGGGGAGCTGTTTTTT.